Listed below are T cell receptor beta chains from one sample, sequenced in a study of T-cell memory formation after mild COVID-19. TCRdb recomputed calls from the 5' RACE reads with MiXCR, one row per CDR3 protein. The sample holds 250,000 to 300,000 distinct CDR3 sequences, over 15% seen once. The specimen was PBMCs or a T cell subset sorted from them (not recorded which). The receptors shown here come from a man between 18 and 35 years old who had mild COVID-19 (a few samples of this study predate the infection). Cell type and time point are not known. The CDR3 runs from the conserved cysteine through the conserved F or W. The D gene is left open where the match is weak. Size is omitted from some rows. Given values are once, few, many or a class for expanded clones.

>.|TRBV11-2|few|TRBJ2-2
TGTGCCAGCAGCTCGACCCGAGGGGGGGGGGAGCTGTTTTTT
CASSSTRGGGELFF
>.|TRBV4-3|few|TRBJ1-4
TGCGCCAGCAGCCCCTTGGTAGGGGCCGGCGCTGGAAAACTGTTTTTT
CASSPLVGAGAGKLFF
>.|TRBV4-3|many|TRBJ2-2
TGCGCCAGCAGCCAGGGGGCGGGCGGGGAGCTGTTTTTT
CASSQGAGGELFF
>TRBD1|TRBV18|once|TRBJ2-5
TGTGCCAGCTCACCATTCGACAGGGGAGAGACCCAGTACTTC
CASSPFDRGETQYF
>TRBD1|TRBV18|few|TRBJ2-2
TGTGCCAGCTCACCACAGGACAGGGAGAACACCGGGGAGCTGTTTTTT
CASSPQDRENTGELFF
>.|TRBV12-5|.|TRBJ1-5
TGTGCTAGTGCCGAAGGGGGGCAGGGCAATCAGCCCCAGCATTTT
CASAEGGQGNQPQHF
>.|TRBV5-6|.|TRBJ1-2
TGTGCCAGCAGCTTGGCTAACCAGTGGAGCTACACCTTC
CASSLANQWSYTF
>.|TRBV29-1|.|TRBJ2-1
TGCAGCGTCAGGGCCATCGGAAATGAGCAGTTCTTC
CSVRAIGNEQFF
>.|TRBV29-1|few|TRBJ2-3
TGCAGCGTGTACAGCACAGATACGCAGTATTTT
CSVYSTDTQYF
>.|TRBV5-6|few|TRBJ2-3
TGTGCCAGCAGCATGACCTCAGCAGATACGCAGTATTTT
CASSMTSADTQYF
>.|TRBV29-1|many|TRBJ2-5
TGCAGCGTTGAAAAGGACTTTAAAGAGACCCAGTACTTC
CSVEKDFKETQYF
>.|TRBV20-1|few|TRBJ2-1
TGCAGTGCTAGAAGATACCGGGACTACAATGAGCAGTTCTTC
CSARRYRDYNEQFF
>TRBD2|TRBV20-1|few|TRBJ2-5
TGCAGTGCCGCCAAGGGACTAGCGGGGGAGACCCAGTACTTC
CSAAKGLAGETQYF
>TRBD2|TRBV7-3|.|TRBJ2-1
TGTGCCAGCAGCTGGGTAGGGACTAGCGGGGATGAGCAGTTCTTC
CASSWVGTSGDEQFF